The 9 T cell receptor beta chains below all came from one sample that was sequenced in a study of T cell responses to AZD1222 COVID-19 vaccine. Clones were sequenced by immunoSEQ multiplex PCR, and TCRdb holds only the in-frame ones, with some missing. The sample lists about 130,000 clones, 80% to 95% occurring once. Sequences were derived from peripheral blood, sampled 28 days after the second AZD1222 dose. The receptors were sampled from an adult who received the AZD1222 COVID-19 vaccine.

This chain joins TRBV28 and TRBJ1-1; the D is unclear. CDR1 and CDR2 from the germline V gene are MDHEN and SYDVKM. There are 15 residues in the CDR3. With 3 bases removed from V and 0 bases from J, the gap between germline ends came to 11 bases. The CDR3, as DNA: TGTGCCAGCAGTTTCCGAGCGGGCCTGAACACTGAAGCTTTCTTT. This encodes CASSFRAGLNTEAFF.

This clone was counted once. The CDR3 region is CASSPRTSGAYEQYF. In DNA form, the CDR3 reads TGTGCCAGCAGCCCCCGGACTAGCGGAGCGTACGAGCAGTACTTC. V usage is TRBV9 and J usage is TRBJ2-7; 10 positions agree with TRBD2. This CDR3 contains 15 residues. The germline V gene encodes CDR1 SGDLS and CDR2 YYNGEE. V shed 4 bases and J 4 bases; nucleotides not matched to a gene: 8. The full variable domain, rest sourced from reference TRBV9 and TRBJ2-7, is DSGVTQTPKHLITATGQRVTLRCSPRSGDLSVYWYQQSLDQGLQFLIQYYNGEERAKGNILERFSAQQFPDLHSELNLSSLELGDSALYFCASSPRTSGAYEQYFGPGTRLTVT.

This chain links TRBV3-1 (or the pseudogene TRBV3-2) with TRBJ2-3; D unclear. CDR1 is LGHDT, CDR2 YNNKEL, per germline (reference sequence). The CDR3 totals 15 residues. V lost 0 bases and J lost 2, with 9 bases in between. CDR3 loop: CASSQDLDITDTQYF. The CDR3 DNA reads TGTGCCAGCAGCCAAGATTTAGACATCACAGATACGCAGTATTTT.

This chain joins TRBV2 and TRBJ2-5; D not certain. The V end lost 7 bases, the J end lost 4 bases, and 13 bases lay between the germline ends. The CDR3 covers 13 residues. Germline CDR1 is SNHLY and CDR2 is FYNNEI. CDR3 in DNA: TGTGCCAGCATATATACCCCCCCAGAGACCCAGTACTTC. Its translation: CASIYTPPETQYF.

This sequence joins TRBV15 and TRBJ2-5; 9 nucleotides line up with TRBD1. The CDR3 sequence is 17 residues long. V shed 3 bases and J 5 bases; nucleotides not matched to a gene: 13. Germline V gives CDR1 LNHNV, CDR2 YYDKDF (reference sequence). The CDR3 DNA follows: TGTGCCACCAGCAGGGAATCTGGGACAGGGAGTTGGGAGACCCAGTACTTC. Translation gives CATSRESGTGSWETQYF.

This clone came up once. This chain connects TRBV13 to TRBJ1-6, with a possible D match to TRBD1 (5 bases). V dropped 0 bases and J dropped 13 bases, with 16 bases sitting between them. CDR1 and CDR2 (germline): PRHDT, FYEKMQ (reference sequence). This CDR3 contains 15 residues. Here the CDR3 reads CASSLGGSIGAPLHF. CDR3 bases: TGTGCCAGCAGCTTAGGCGGGTCCATAGGGGCTCCCCTCCACTTT.

The chain couples TRBV5-1 to TRBJ1-6; D is undetermined. Germline CDR1 reads SGHRS; CDR2 reads YFSETQ. Trimming took off 0 bases at V and 9 bases at J, with 10 bases between the two ends. The CDR3 loop spans 14 amino acids. The CDR3 bases are TGCGCCAGCAGCTTGGCGACAAGTCCTTCACCCCTCCACTTT. This gives the protein CASSLATSPSPLHF.

This rearrangement joins TRBV30 to TRBJ2-3, with 14 bases lining up with TRBD2. The J segment lost 1 base and the V segment lost 0 bases, leaving 3 bases of the junction unmatched. The CDR3 extends over 17 amino acids. In germline, CDR1 is GTSNPN, CDR2 SVGIG (reference sequence). For the CDR3, the DNA is TGTGCCTGGAGTGTACGACTAGCGGGAGGGGGCACAGATACGCAGTATTTT. As protein: CAWSVRLAGGGTDTQYF. Supplemented by reference TRBV30 and TRBJ2-3, the full variable domain reads SQTIHQWPATLVQPVGSPLSLECTVEGTSNPNLYWYRQAAGRGLQLLFYSVGIGQISSEVPQNLSASRPQDRQFILSSKKLLLSDSGFYLCAWSVRLAGGGTDTQYFGPGTRLTVL.

The chain recombines TRBV19 with TRBJ2-3; 11 nucleotides line up with TRBD2. V lost 5 bases and J lost 5; bases outside the gene matches: 15. This CDR3 comprises 18 residues. Germline-derived CDR1 and CDR2 are LNHDA and SQIVND (reference sequence). The CDR3 spells CASSVQGLAVEGVDTQYF. CDR3 sequence (DNA): TGTGCCAGTAGTGTCCAGGGACTAGCGGTCGAAGGCGTAGATACGCAGTATTTT.